This T cell receptor (beta chain) was sequenced for a study of molecular identifiers for immune sequencing clone quantification. In the sort, naive CD8 T cells were defined as CD8+CD4-CCR7+CD45RA+. Study-level findings and limits: Clones above 20 RNA copies contained over 99% of effector molecules and under 1% of naive molecules.

With regard to this clonotype: Its antigen is not known. This could be a read error, since a much larger clone is one nucleotide away.

Germline CDR1 KGHDR, CDR2 SFDVKD. This CDR3 is built from 16 residues. Trimming shortened V by 1 base and J by 4 bases, and 14 bases separated the two germline ends. TCRdb passed the PCR reads through MiXCR, listing each CDR3 protein once. This sample has over 550,000 distinct CDR3 sequences, with around 25% found just once. V is TRBV24-1 and J is TRBJ2-3; possible D gene TRBD2, 5 bases. The sample taken for sequencing was naive CD8+ T cells from blood, with Jurkat cell RNA spiked in. Subset given: FACS-sorted CD8+CD4-CCR7+CD45RA+ naive T cells. The source of this sequence is a human donor in good health. Some libraries in this study had Jurkat cell RNA spiked in. CDR3 residues: CATSDFPMGSADTQYF. CDR3 nucleotides: TGTGCCACCAGTGATTTCCCGATGGGGAGCGCAGATACGCAGTATTTT.